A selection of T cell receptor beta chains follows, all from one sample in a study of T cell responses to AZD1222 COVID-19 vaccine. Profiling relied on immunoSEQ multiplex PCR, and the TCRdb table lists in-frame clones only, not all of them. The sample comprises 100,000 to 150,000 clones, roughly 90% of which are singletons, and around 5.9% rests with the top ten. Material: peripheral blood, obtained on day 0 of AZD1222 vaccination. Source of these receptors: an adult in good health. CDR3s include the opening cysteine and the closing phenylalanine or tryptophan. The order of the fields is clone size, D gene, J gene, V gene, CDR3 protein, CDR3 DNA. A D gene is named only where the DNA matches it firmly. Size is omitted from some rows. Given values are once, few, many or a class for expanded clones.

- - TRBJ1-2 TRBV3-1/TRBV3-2 CASQPSQANYGYTF TGTGCCTCCCAGCCATCACAGGCTAACTATGGCTACACCTTC
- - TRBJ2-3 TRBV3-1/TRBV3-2 CASSQLASDTQYF TGTGCCAGCAGCCAACTAGCTTCCGATACGCAGTATTTT
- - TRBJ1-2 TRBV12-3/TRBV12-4 CASTLGSLGGYTF TGTGCCAGCACCTTAGGGAGCCTTGGGGGCTACACCTTC
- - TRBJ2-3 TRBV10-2 CASSAWLGGADTQYF TGCGCCAGCAGTGCGTGGCTGGGAGGTGCAGATACGCAGTATTTT
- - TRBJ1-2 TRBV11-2 CASSQDWTLENGYTF TGTGCCAGCAGCCAAGATTGGACCCTAGAAAATGGCTACACCTTC
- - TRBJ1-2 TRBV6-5 CASYNIGGRGFGYTF TGTGCCAGCTATAATATCGGGGGACGGGGCTTTGGCTACACCTTC
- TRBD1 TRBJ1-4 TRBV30 CAWTGTGAVKLFF TGTGCCTGGACGGGGACAGGCGCGGTAAAACTGTTTTTT
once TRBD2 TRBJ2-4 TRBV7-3 CASSQSAGGPGKNIQYF TGTGCCAGCAGCCAGTCGGCGGGGGGGCCAGGCAAAAACATTCAGTACTTC
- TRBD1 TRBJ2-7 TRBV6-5 CASSRDSNEQYF TGTGCCAGCAGTAGGGACAGCAACGAGCAGTACTTC
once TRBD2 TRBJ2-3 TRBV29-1 CSVGVAGGITDTQYF TGCAGCGTTGGTGTAGCGGGGGGGATCACAGATACGCAGTATTTT
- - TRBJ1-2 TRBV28 CASSQDPRRYYGYTF TGTGCCAGCAGTCAAGACCCTAGAAGGTACTATGGCTACACCTTC
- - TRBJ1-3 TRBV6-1 CASSAKRRGYGNTIYF TGTGCCAGCAGTGCTAAGAGACGGGGGTATGGAAACACCATATATTTT
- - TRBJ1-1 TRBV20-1 CSARTRVEAFF TGCAGTGCGAGGACTCGGGTCGAAGCTTTCTTT
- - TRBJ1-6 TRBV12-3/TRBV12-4 CASSLESPLHF TGTGCCAGCAGTTTAGAGTCACCCCTCCACTTT
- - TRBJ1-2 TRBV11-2 CASSSLLYGYTF TGTGCCAGCAGCTCCCTGTTATATGGCTACACCTTC
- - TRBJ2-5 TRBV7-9 CASSSWDTGKDWTQYF TGTGCCAGCAGCTCTTGGGATACAGGGAAGGATTGGACCCAGTACTTC
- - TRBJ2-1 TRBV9 CASSVEDPRDEQFF TGTGCCAGCAGCGTAGAGGACCCCCGCGATGAGCAGTTCTTC
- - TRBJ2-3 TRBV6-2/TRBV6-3 CASSVTRTAQYF TGTGCCAGCAGCGTAACCCGGACAGCGCAGTATTTT
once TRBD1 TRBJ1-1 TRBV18 CASSATGKDTEAFF TGTGCCAGCTCAGCGACAGGGAAGGACACTGAAGCTTTCTTT
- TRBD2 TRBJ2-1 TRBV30 CAWSGGNHEQFF TGTGCCTGGAGCGGGGGGAACCATGAGCAGTTCTTC
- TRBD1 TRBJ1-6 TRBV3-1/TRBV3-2 CASSQLTGSKGSPLHF TGTGCCAGCAGCCAACTGACAGGGTCGAAGGGATCACCCCTCCACTTT
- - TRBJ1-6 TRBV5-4 CASSLETSNSPLHF TGTGCCAGCAGCTTGGAGACAAGTAATTCACCCCTCCACTTT
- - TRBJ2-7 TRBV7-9 CASSLYRGPYEQYF TGTGCCAGCAGCTTGTATCGGGGGCCCTACGAGCAGTACTTC
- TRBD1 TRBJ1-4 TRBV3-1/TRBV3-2 CASSQAKGQGNEKLFF TGTGCCAGCAGCCAAGCTAAAGGACAGGGAAATGAAAAACTGTTTTTT
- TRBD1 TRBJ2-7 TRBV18 CASAGTGGNEQYF TGTGCCAGCGCCGGGACAGGGGGCAACGAGCAGTACTTC
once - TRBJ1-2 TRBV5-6 CASSLSVAPWDYGYTF TGTGCCAGCAGCTTGTCAGTGGCACCTTGGGACTATGGCTACACCTTC
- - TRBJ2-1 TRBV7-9 CASTPSFNNEQFF TGTGCCAGCACGCCGTCTTTTAACAATGAGCAGTTCTTC
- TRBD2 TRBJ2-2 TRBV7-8 CASTSPAGGNTGELFF TGTGCCAGCACCTCGCCAGCGGGGGGAAACACCGGGGAGCTGTTTTTT
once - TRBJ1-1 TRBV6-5 CASSRVRDTEAFF TGTGCCAGCAGTAGGGTTAGGGACACTGAAGCTTTCTTT
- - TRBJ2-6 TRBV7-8 CASSLSLLPGANVLTF TGTGCCAGCAGCTTAAGCCTACTTCCTGGGGCCAACGTCCTGACTTTC
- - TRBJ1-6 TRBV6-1 CASSEGGRGASLHF TGTGCCAGCAGTGAGGGGGGCAGGGGCGCTTCCCTCCACTTT
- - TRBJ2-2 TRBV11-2 CASRPSRDTYTGELFF TGTGCCAGCAGACCCAGCCGGGACACTTACACCGGGGAGCTGTTTTTT
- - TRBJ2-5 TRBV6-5 CASSWGPVTETQYF TGTGCCAGCAGTTGGGGGCCGGTTACAGAGACCCAGTACTTC
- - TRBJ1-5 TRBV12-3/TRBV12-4 CARGNQPQHF TGTGCCAGGGGGAATCAGCCCCAGCATTTT
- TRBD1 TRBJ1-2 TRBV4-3 CASSRDRATFEGYTF TGCGCCAGCAGCCGCGACAGGGCTACTTTCGAGGGCTACACCTTC
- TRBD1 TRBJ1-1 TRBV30 CAWATVRQGFLRSNTEAFF TGTGCCTGGGCGACTGTACGACAGGGATTCTTACGCTCGAACACTGAAGCTTTCTTT
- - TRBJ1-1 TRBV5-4 CASSPDRGSAEAFF TGTGCCAGCAGCCCTGATCGGGGTTCGGCTGAAGCTTTCTTT
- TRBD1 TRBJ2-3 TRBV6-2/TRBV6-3 CASSYLTGTGEADTQYF TGTGCCAGCAGCTACTTAACCGGGACAGGGGAGGCAGATACGCAGTATTTT
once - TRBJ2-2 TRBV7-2 CASSLARIENTGELFF TGTGCCAGCAGCTTAGCGCGGATAGAGAACACCGGGGAGCTGTTTTTT
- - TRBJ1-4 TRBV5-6 CASSLKSANEKLFF TGTGCCAGCAGCTTGAAGTCGGCTAATGAAAAACTGTTTTTT
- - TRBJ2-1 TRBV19 CASSIFERVNEQFF TGTGCCAGTAGTATATTCGAGCGAGTTAATGAGCAGTTCTTC
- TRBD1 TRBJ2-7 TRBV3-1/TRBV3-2 CASSQGTGTGIPYEQYF TGTGCCAGCAGCCAAGGGACAGGCACGGGAATTCCATACGAGCAGTACTTC
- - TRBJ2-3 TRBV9 CASSVGSTHTDTQYF TGTGCCAGCAGCGTAGGCTCGACCCACACAGATACGCAGTATTTT
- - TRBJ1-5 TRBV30 CACSILGQPQHF TGTGCCTGTTCCATTTTGGGCCAGCCCCAGCATTTT
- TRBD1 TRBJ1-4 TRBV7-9 CASTLKQGGDEKLFF TGTGCCAGCACCCTAAAACAGGGGGGGGATGAAAAACTGTTTTTT
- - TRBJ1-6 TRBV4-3 CASSQDPWAANSPLHF TGCGCCAGCAGCCAAGATCCCTGGGCAGCTAATTCACCCCTCCACTTT
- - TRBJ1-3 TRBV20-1 CSAKTSGRIYF TGCAGTGCTAAGACCTCGGGACGGATATATTTT
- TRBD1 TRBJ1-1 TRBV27 CASRLVRGAGLNTEAFF TGTGCCAGCAGGCTGGTCAGGGGGGCAGGATTGAACACTGAAGCTTTCTTT
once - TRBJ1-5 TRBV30 CAWSVWDSNQPQHF TGTGCCTGGAGTGTATGGGACAGCAATCAGCCCCAGCATTTT
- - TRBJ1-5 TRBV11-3 CASSLGLINQPQHF TGTGCCAGCAGCTTAGGCCTGATCAATCAGCCCCAGCATTTT
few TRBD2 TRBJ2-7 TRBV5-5 CASSFDGGEYYEQYF TGTGCCAGCAGCTTTGACGGGGGGGAATACTACGAGCAGTACTTC
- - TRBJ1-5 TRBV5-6 CASSKGYSNQPQHF TGTGCCAGCAGTAAGGGCTATAGCAATCAGCCCCAGCATTTT
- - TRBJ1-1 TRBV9 CASSKGTGNTEAFF TGTGCCAGCAGCAAAGGGACGGGGAACACTGAAGCTTTCTTT
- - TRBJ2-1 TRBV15 CATSRVSNEQFF TGTGCCACCAGCAGAGTGTCGAATGAGCAGTTCTTC
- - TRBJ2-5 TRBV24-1 CATSDRLGAQYF TGTGCCACCAGTGACCGCCTAGGGGCCCAGTACTTC
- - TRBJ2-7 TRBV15 CATSRVFLPYEQYF TGTGCCACCAGCAGAGTGTTCCTTCCCTACGAGCAGTACTTC
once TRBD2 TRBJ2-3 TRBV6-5 CASRMGLAGADTQYF TGTGCCAGCAGAATGGGGCTAGCGGGGGCAGATACGCAGTATTTT
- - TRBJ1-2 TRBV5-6 CASSFLGNYGYTF TGTGCCAGCAGCTTTCTGGGGAACTATGGCTACACCTTC
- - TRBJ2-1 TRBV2 CASSYGSSSYNEQFF TGTGCCAGCAGTTACGGGTCGAGCTCCTACAATGAGCAGTTCTTC